These T cell receptor beta chains were read from a single sample in a study of T-cell memory formation after mild COVID-19. In TCRdb, the 5' RACE reads were re-called with MiXCR into one record per CDR3 protein. The sample carries 300,000 to 400,000 distinct CDR3 sequences, approximately 15% recorded once. Sequenced: PBMCs or a T cell subset sorted from them (not recorded which). The source of these receptors is a man aged 18-30 years who had mild COVID-19 (a few samples of this study predate the infection). Cell type and time point are not known. The CDR3 runs from the conserved cysteine through the conserved F or W. Each record gives: clone size, V gene, J gene, D gene, CDR3 protein, CDR3 DNA. The D gene is left open where the match is weak. Only part of the rows carry a size: once, few, many, or a class if the clone is expanded.

-	TRBV29-1	TRBJ1-1	TRBD1	CSVDFGTGRDTEAFF	TGCAGCGTTGATTTTGGGACAGGACGAGACACTGAAGCTTTCTTT
few	TRBV6-5	TRBJ1-1	-	CASSYSGGRSAEAFF	TGTGCCAGCAGTTATTCGGGGGGCAGGTCCGCTGAAGCTTTCTTT
-	TRBV29-1	TRBJ1-1	-	CSVGWVGTEAFF	TGCAGCGTTGGTTGGGTGGGGACTGAAGCTTTCTTT
-	TRBV7-8	TRBJ2-1	TRBD1	CASTAWDRGLNEQFF	TGTGCCAGCACCGCCTGGGACAGGGGACTCAATGAGCAGTTCTTC
-	TRBV10-3	TRBJ1-6	-	CAISEQGSSYNSPLHF	TGTGCCATCAGTGAGCAGGGGAGCTCCTATAATTCACCCCTCCACTTT
many	TRBV5-1	TRBJ1-2	TRBD1	CASSPNRGTNYGYTF	TGCGCCAGCAGCCCGAACAGGGGGACCAACTATGGCTACACCTTC
few	TRBV15	TRBJ2-1	-	CATSRRGVPYNEQFF	TGTGCCACCAGCAGGAGGGGTGTACCCTACAATGAGCAGTTCTTC
-	TRBV2	TRBJ1-3	-	CASGKRPPNTIYF	TGTGCCAGCGGCAAGCGGCCTCCAAACACCATATATTTT
-	TRBV6-1	TRBJ1-4	TRBD1	CASSDQGAVEKLFF	TGTGCCAGCAGTGATCAGGGGGCAGTTGAAAAACTGTTTTTT
-	TRBV20-1	TRBJ2-2	-	CSARARDTGELFF	TGCAGTGCTAGAGCCAGAGACACCGGGGAGCTGTTTTTT
many	TRBV7-8	TRBJ2-7	-	CASSRTVYEQYF	TGTGCCAGCAGCCGAACGGTCTACGAGCAGTACTTC
-	TRBV19	TRBJ2-5	TRBD2	CASSMTSGGSRETQYF	TGTGCCAGTAGTATGACTAGCGGGGGGAGCAGGGAGACCCAGTACTTC
few	TRBV24-1	TRBJ2-3	-	CATQKDTDTQYF	TGTGCCACCCAGAAGGACACAGATACGCAGTATTTT
many	TRBV5-1	TRBJ2-7	TRBD1	CASVRDRGNYEQYF	TGCGCCAGCGTCCGGGACAGGGGAAACTACGAGCAGTACTTC
many	TRBV5-1	TRBJ2-1	TRBD1	CASSLAATGASYNEQFF	TGCGCCAGCAGCTTGGCCGCGACAGGGGCCTCCTACAATGAGCAGTTCTTC
-	TRBV6-4	TRBJ2-3	-	CASSPSWAPTDTQYF	TGTGCCAGCAGTCCCAGCTGGGCCCCGACAGATACGCAGTATTTT
-	TRBV27	TRBJ1-6	TRBD1	CASRGQGYSPLHF	TGTGCCAGTAGGGGACAGGGGTATTCACCCCTCCACTTT
-	TRBV5-1	TRBJ2-5	-	CASSLDPFSGPQYF	TGCGCCAGCAGCTTGGACCCGTTCTCGGGGCCCCAGTACTTC
-	TRBV12-3/TRBV12-4	TRBJ1-1	-	CASSLSSTPIEAFF	TGTGCCAGCAGTTTATCCAGCACACCTATAGAAGCTTTCTTT
-	TRBV7-8	TRBJ1-2	TRBD1	CASSLGGGQGYGYTF	TGTGCCAGCAGCTTAGGAGGGGGACAGGGGTACGGCTACACCTTC
few	TRBV6-5	TRBJ2-4	TRBD1	CASSTGAVNIQYF	TGTGCCAGCAGTACAGGGGCGGTGAACATTCAGTACTTC
few	TRBV20-1	TRBJ1-2	-	CSARDLQNYGYTF	TGCAGTGCTAGAGATCTCCAGAACTATGGCTACACCTTC
-	TRBV4-1	TRBJ2-3	-	CASSQVSGPQYF	TGCGCCAGCAGCCAAGTCTCTGGTCCGCAGTATTTT
many	TRBV10-2	TRBJ2-7	TRBD2	CASQTSGSYEQYF	TGCGCCAGTCAGACTAGCGGCTCCTACGAGCAGTACTTC
few	TRBV10-3	TRBJ2-2	-	CAISNAGQNTGELFF	TGTGCCATCAGTAACGCAGGGCAGAACACCGGGGAGCTGTTTTTT
few	TRBV7-9	TRBJ1-1	-	CASSSGGSRNTEAFF	TGTGCCAGCAGCTCCGGAGGCTCCCGGAACACTGAAGCTTTCTTT
-	TRBV4-1	TRBJ2-3	TRBD2	CASSPRTSGDSSTDTQYF	TGCGCCAGCAGCCCCAGGACTAGCGGGGACTCTAGCACAGATACGCAGTATTTT
few	TRBV5-1	TRBJ2-5	-	CASSQKDGKETQYF	TGCGCCAGCAGCCAGAAGGACGGTAAAGAGACCCAGTACTTC
-	TRBV7-6	TRBJ2-3	TRBD2	CASSLNDGRSFTQYF	TGTGCCAGCAGCTTAAACGACGGGAGGTCTTTTACGCAGTATTTT
many	TRBV5-1	TRBJ2-3	TRBD2	CASSSSGGIADTQYF	TGCGCCAGCAGTTCTAGCGGGGGGATCGCAGATACGCAGTATTTT
few	TRBV29-1	TRBJ2-7	TRBD1	CSVEEAGGTSYEQYF	TGCAGCGTTGAAGAAGCAGGGGGTACCTCCTACGAGCAGTACTTC
few	TRBV6-1	TRBJ1-1	TRBD1	CASSGMDRARGNTEAFF	TGTGCCAGCAGTGGGATGGACAGGGCTCGAGGAAACACTGAAGCTTTCTTT
few	TRBV5-1	TRBJ2-5	-	CASSLVGSSGQETQYF	TGCGCCAGCAGCTTGGTTGGCTCCTCGGGGCAAGAGACCCAGTACTTC
-	TRBV7-4	TRBJ2-5	TRBD2	CASIATGLGGETQYF	TGTGCCAGCATCGCCACGGGACTAGGGGGAGAGACCCAGTACTTC
few	TRBV11-2	TRBJ2-3	-	CASSSPVDTDTQYF	TGTGCCAGCAGCTCGCCCGTTGACACAGATACGCAGTATTTT
-	TRBV7-2	TRBJ1-2	-	CASSLPSNYGYTF	TGTGCCAGCAGCCTCCCCAGTAACTATGGCTACACCTTC
-	TRBV7-9	TRBJ2-7	-	CASSGKGGGEQYF	TGTGCCAGCTCCGGGAAGGGGGGCGGCGAGCAGTACTTC
few	TRBV7-3	TRBJ2-3	TRBD2	CASSSRRGADTQYF	TGTGCCAGCAGCTCCCGCCGGGGGGCAGATACGCAGTATTTT
many	TRBV4-2	TRBJ2-1	-	CASSQGNEQFF	TGTGCCAGCAGTCAGGGGAATGAGCAGTTCTTC
-	TRBV5-1	TRBJ2-2	TRBD1	CASVPGQGNTGELFF	TGCGCCAGCGTACCGGGACAGGGGAACACCGGGGAGCTGTTTTTT
few	TRBV5-1	TRBJ2-5	-	CASSPSLATQETQYF	TGCGCCAGCAGCCCCTCACTAGCAACCCAAGAGACCCAGTACTTC
many	TRBV5-1	TRBJ2-2	-	CASSLTGNTGELFF	TGCGCCAGCAGCCTGACAGGGAACACCGGGGAGCTGTTTTTT